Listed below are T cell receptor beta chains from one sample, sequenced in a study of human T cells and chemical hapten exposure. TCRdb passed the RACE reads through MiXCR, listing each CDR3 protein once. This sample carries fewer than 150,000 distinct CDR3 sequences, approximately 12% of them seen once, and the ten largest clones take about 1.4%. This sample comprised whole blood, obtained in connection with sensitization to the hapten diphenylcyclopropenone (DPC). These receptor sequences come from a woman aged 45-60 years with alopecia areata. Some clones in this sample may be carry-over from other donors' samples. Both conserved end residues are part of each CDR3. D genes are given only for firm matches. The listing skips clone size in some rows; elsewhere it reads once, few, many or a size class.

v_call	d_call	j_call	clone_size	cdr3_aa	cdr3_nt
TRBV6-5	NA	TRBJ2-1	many	CASSYAARNEQFF	TGTGCCAGCAGTTACGCCGCACGCAATGAGCAGTTCTTC
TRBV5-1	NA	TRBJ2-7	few	CASSSSGPSSSYEQYF	TGCGCCAGCAGCTCGTCGGGACCGAGTAGCTCCTACGAGCAGTACTTC
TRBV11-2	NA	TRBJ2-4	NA	CASSPRSQNIQYF	TGTGCCAGCAGCCCTCGTAGCCAAAACATTCAGTACTTC
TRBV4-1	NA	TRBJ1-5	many	CASSHIRQNQPQHF	TGCGCCAGCAGCCATATAAGGCAAAATCAGCCCCAGCATTTT
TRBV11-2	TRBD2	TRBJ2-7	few	CASSFGLAGGREQYF	TGTGCCAGCAGCTTCGGACTAGCGGGGGGGCGCGAGCAGTACTTC
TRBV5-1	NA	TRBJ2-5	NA	CASSLQVGPPQYF	TGCGCCAGCAGCTTGCAGGTCGGACCCCCCCAGTACTTC
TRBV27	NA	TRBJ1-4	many	CASSSYSPTNEKLFF	TGTGCCAGCAGTTCATACTCGCCAACTAATGAAAAACTGTTTTTT
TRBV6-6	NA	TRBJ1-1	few	CASSSWGGNTEVFF	TGTGCCAGCAGTTCCTGGGGAGGGAACACTGAAGTTTTCTTT
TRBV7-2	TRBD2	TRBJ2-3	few	CASSSLTSGSTDTQYF	TGTGCCAGCAGCTCATTGACTAGCGGAAGCACAGATACGCAGTATTTT
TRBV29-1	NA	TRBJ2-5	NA	CSVERGPQGETQYF	TGCAGCGTTGAGAGGGGACCGCAGGGGGAGACCCAGTACTTC
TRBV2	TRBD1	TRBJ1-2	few	CASWTGTGKGYTF	TGTGCCAGCTGGACCGGGACAGGAAAGGGCTACACCTTC
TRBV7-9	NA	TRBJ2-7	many	CASSTRDLSSYEQYF	TGTGCCAGCAGCACGAGGGACCTCAGCTCCTACGAGCAGTACTTC
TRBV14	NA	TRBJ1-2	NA	CASSQDIIDYGYTF	TGTGCCAGCAGCCAAGATATAATTGACTATGGCTACACCTTC
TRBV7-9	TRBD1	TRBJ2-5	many	CASSLRQGAGTQYF	TGTGCCAGCAGCTTGAGACAGGGGGCAGGGACCCAGTACTTC
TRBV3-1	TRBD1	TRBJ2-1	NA	CASRHGQGNEQFF	TGTGCCAGCAGACATGGACAGGGGAATGAGCAGTTCTTC
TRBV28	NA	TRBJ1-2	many	CASGPYGYTF	TGTGCCAGCGGACCCTATGGCTACACCTTC
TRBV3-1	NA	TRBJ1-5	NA	CASSQRGSGNQPQHF	TGTGCCAGCAGCCAACGGGGGAGCGGCAATCAGCCCCAGCATTTT
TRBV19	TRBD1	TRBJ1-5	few	CASSIRASQGTFPEHF	TGTGCCAGTAGTATAAGGGCCTCACAGGGGACTTTCCCTGAGCATTTT
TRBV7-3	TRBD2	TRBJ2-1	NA	CACSSGTSGRNKQFF	TGTGCCTGCAGCTCCGGGACTAGCGGGAGGAACAAGCAGTTCTTC
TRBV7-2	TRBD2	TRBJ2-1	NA	CASSSRPKGAGSGPYNEQFF	TGTGCCAGCAGCTCAAGGCCTAAAGGGGCGGGTAGCGGGCCCTACAATGAGCAGTTCTTC
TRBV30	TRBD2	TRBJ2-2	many	CAWSSFLAGVVAGELFF	TGTGCCTGGAGTTCGTTCCTAGCGGGAGTAGTTGCCGGGGAGCTGTTTTTT